The 31 T cell receptor beta chains below were found in one sample sequenced in a study of CD8 T cells in Susac syndrome. The authors reverse transcribed about 0.45 to 1 ug RNA with random hexamers. TCRdb passed the immunoSEQ multiplex PCR reads through MiXCR, listing each CDR3 protein once. The repertoire includes about 200,000 distinct CDR3 sequences, 95% of them detected once, and 0.07% to 0.095% sits in the top ten. Source material: CD4+ T cells from PBMCs. The origin of the receptors is a human donor with multiple sclerosis.

This clonotype was counted once. The V gene is TRBV29-1, the J gene TRBJ2-5; 8 bases are shared with TRBD2. This CDR3 region has 15 residues. Germline loops: CDR1 SQVTM, CDR2 ANQGSEA. Unmatched junction bases numbered 14, after V lost 8 bases and J lost 3 bases. CDR3 nucleotides: TGCAGCATCTCCCTCGGGGGGGTGGGGAAAGAGACCCAGTACTTC. Protein sequence: CSISLGGVGKETQYF.

The chain is built from TRBV20-1 and TRBJ1-6; possible D gene TRBD1, 6 bases. V dropped 6 bases and J dropped 0 bases, with 12 bases sitting between them. The CDR3 has 15 residues. CDR1 and CDR2 (germline): DFQATT, SNEGSKA (reference sequence). CDR3 sequence reads: CSARQASSYNSPLHF. In DNA, the CDR3 is TGCAGTGCAAGACAGGCAAGCTCCTATAATTCACCCCTCCACTTT.

The V gene is TRBV12-3 or TRBV12-4, the J gene TRBJ1-2; D possibly corresponds to TRBD1 (6 bases). The length of the CDR3 is 12 residues. The V end was cut by 7 bases, the J end by 2 bases, with 8 bases between. CDR3 sequence reads: CASNQGNYGYTF. The CDR3 DNA follows: TGTGCCAGCAACCAGGGGAACTATGGCTACACCTTC.

The V gene is TRBV28, the J gene TRBJ2-3, with D perhaps matching TRBD1 or TRBD2 (5 bases each). V shed 8 bases and J shed 5 bases, with 17 bases lying between them. This CDR3 has 14 amino acids. In germline, CDR1 is MDHEN, CDR2 SYDVKM. The chain's CDR3 is CASENESGRDTQYF. The CDR3 DNA reads TGTGCCAGCGAAAATGAGTCGGGGCGAGATACGCAGTATTTT.

The CDR3 loop is CASSPRLAGEDTGELFF. The CDR3 nucleotides read TGTGCCAGTAGTCCACGACTAGCGGGGGAGGACACCGGGGAGCTGTTTTTT. V is TRBV19 and J is TRBJ2-2; TRBD2 matches at 12 bases. The CDR3 sequence is 17 residues long. The V and J ends lost 5 bases and 3 bases, in that order; junction bases with no gene match: 7. In germline, CDR1 is LNHDA, CDR2 SQIVND (reference sequence).

The rearrangement links TRBV20-1 to TRBJ2-1, with 10 bases aligning to TRBD2. Germline V lookup: CDR1 DFQATT, CDR2 SNEGSKA (reference sequence). After removal of 5 bases from V and 4 bases from J, the junction contained 5 bases not matched to a gene. The CDR3 spans 14 residues. This chain's CDR3 is CSAVLSGGYNEQFF. The CDR3 DNA reads as TGCAGTGCTGTCCTTAGCGGGGGGTACAATGAGCAGTTCTTC.

This rearrangement joins TRBV5-1 to TRBJ2-3, with 10 bases identical to TRBD2. V lost 2 bases and J lost 2; bases outside the gene matches: 5. Per the germline V gene, CDR1 is SGHRS and CDR2 is YFSETQ. The CDR3 consists of 16 residues. The CDR3, as DNA: TGCGCCAGCAGCTTCGGAGCGGGGGGGGACACAGATACGCAGTATTTT. It translates to CASSFGAGGDTDTQYF.

The J gene is TRBJ2-1, the V gene TRBV30; the D is unclear. CDR1 and CDR2 (germline): GTSNPN, SVGIG (reference sequence). V was cut by 2 bases and J by 12 bases, with 11 bases left in between. This CDR3 contains 11 residues. CDR3: CAWSLTLGQFF. CDR3 bases: TGTGCCTGGAGTCTCACCCTAGGGCAGTTCTTC.

This chain uses TRBV2 with TRBJ2-5; a weak D match, TRBD1 (6 bases). Germline assignment: CDR1 SNHLY and CDR2 FYNNEI. The CDR3 has 14 amino acids. V lost 5 bases, J lost 1 base, and 11 bases lay in between. CDR3 sequence reads: CASSQGTPQETQYF. The CDR3 DNA sequence: TGTGCCAGCAGTCAAGGGACACCCCAAGAGACCCAGTACTTC. Full variable domain (outside the CDR3, taken from reference TRBV2 and TRBJ2-5): EPEVTQTPSHQVTQMGQEVILRCVPISNHLYFYWYRQILGQKVEFLVSFYNNEISEKSEIFDDQFSVERPDGSNFTLKIRSTKLEDSAMYFCASSQGTPQETQYFGPGTRLLVL.

The chain carries TRBV18 and TRBJ2-3, with 9 bases matching TRBD1. CDR1 is KGHSH and CDR2 is LQKENI in the germline V gene. The V segment lost 1 base and the J segment 3 bases; nucleotides outside the gene matches: 2. CDR3 length equals 15 residues. CDR3 residues: CASSPLGTGTDTQYF. As DNA, the CDR3 is TGTGCCAGCTCACCACTCGGGACAGGGACAGATACGCAGTATTTT.

V and J are TRBV5-4 and TRBJ2-7; D is uncertain. With 2 bases removed from V and 3 bases from J, the gap between germline ends came to 12 bases. CDR1 and CDR2 (germline): SGHNT, YYREEE (reference sequence). The CDR3 covers 14 residues. In DNA form, the CDR3 reads TGTGCCAGCAGCTTTGGAACAGCTAACTACGAGCAGTACTTC. This codes for CASSFGTANYEQYF.

The chain has TRBV2 and TRBJ1-2; D remains unclear. The CDR3 has 16 residues. Germline V gene data show CDR1 as SNHLY and CDR2 as FYNNEI. V was cut by 5 bases and J by 7 bases, with 23 bases left in between. CDR3 coding DNA: TGTGCCAGCAGTTACCTTATGGGCAGCCAAATGGGTGGCTACACCTTC. As protein: CASSYLMGSQMGGYTF.

V and J are TRBV4-1 and TRBJ2-5, with D maybe TRBD2 (6 bases). CDR1 is MGHRA and CDR2 is YSYEKL in the germline V gene. The CDR3 consists of 15 residues. The V end lost 5 bases, the J end lost 4 bases, and 17 bases lay between the germline ends. CDR3 bases: TGCGCCAGCAGCGTCTCGGGGGATACCAGAGAGACCCAGTACTTC. Its translation: CASSVSGDTRETQYF.

The V and J genes are TRBV14 and TRBJ2-7; the D gene is possibly TRBD1 (6 bases). Germline CDR1 SGHDN, CDR2 FVKESK. The CDR3 is 14 amino acids. V was cut by 4 bases and J by 2 bases, with 12 bases left in between. The CDR3 DNA sequence: TGTGCCAGCAGCCGAGTACAGGGTGCCTACGAGCAGTACTTC. Its translation is CASSRVQGAYEQYF. The variable domain in full, completed from reference TRBV14 and TRBJ2-7, reads EAGVTQFPSHSVIEKGQTVTLRCDPISGHDNLYWYRRVMGKEIKFLLHFVKESKQDESGMPNNRFLAERTGGTYSTLKVQPAELEDSGVYFCASSRVQGAYEQYFGPGTRLTVT.

The rearrangement joins TRBV7-9 to TRBJ2-7; TRBD1 matches 9 bases. The CDR3 is 14 amino acids. Trimming cost V 3 bases and J 0 bases; bases outside gene matches: 0. In germline, CDR1 is SEHNR, CDR2 FQNEAQ (reference sequence). CDR3 region: CASSLTGGSYEQYF. The CDR3 bases are TGTGCCAGCAGCTTGACAGGGGGCTCCTACGAGCAGTACTTC.

The rearrangement links TRBV29-1 to TRBJ2-1; TRBD1 matches 7 bases. After removal of 7 bases from V and 7 bases from J, the junction contained 1 base not matched to a gene. This CDR3 comprises 10 residues. Germline CDR1 reads SQVTM; CDR2 reads ANQGSEA. CDR3 residues: CSATGNEQFF. CDR3 coding DNA: TGCAGCGCGACAGGGAATGAGCAGTTCTTC.

The chain joins TRBV29-1 to TRBJ1-2; no clear D. Trimming shortened V by 3 bases and J by 4 bases, and 9 bases separated the two germline ends. The CDR3 runs 12 residues. Germline-derived CDR1 and CDR2 are SQVTM and ANQGSEA. CDR3 sequence (DNA): TGCAGCGTTGAGGGCGGGCCCTATGGCTACACCTTC. It codes for CSVEGGPYGYTF. The variable domain in full, completed from reference TRBV29-1 and TRBJ1-2, reads SAVISQKPSRDICQRGTSLTIQCQVDSQVTMMFWYRQQPGQSLTLIATANQGSEATYESGFVIDKFPISRPNLTFSTLTVSNMSPEDSSIYLCSVEGGPYGYTFGSGTRLTVV.

This chain uses TRBV19 with TRBJ2-7; possible D gene TRBD2, 6 bases. Germline V gene sequence: CDR1 LNHDA, CDR2 SQIVND (reference sequence). The V end lost 11 bases, the J end lost 3 bases, and 26 bases lay between the germline ends. The CDR3 is 16 residues long. The chain's CDR3 is CACRGGDSSAGYEQYF. The CDR3 DNA sequence: TGTGCCTGCCGGGGCGGGGACTCCTCGGCGGGCTACGAGCAGTACTTC.

V usage is TRBV20-1 and J usage is TRBJ2-7; 8 bases map to TRBD2. The CDR3 contains 11 residues. The V gene's germline CDR1 is DFQATT and CDR2 SNEGSKA (reference sequence). With 6 bases clipped from V and 8 bases from J, the junction kept 6 bases outside the gene matches. CDR3 in amino acids: CSASGGSKQYF. DNA of the CDR3: TGCAGTGCCAGCGGGGGTTCTAAGCAGTACTTC.

The rearrangement uses TRBV20-1 and TRBJ1-2; 7 nucleotides align to TRBD1. CDR1 is DFQATT, CDR2 SNEGSKA, per germline (reference sequence). The CDR3 is 14 residues long. The V segment lost 3 bases and the J segment 4 bases; nucleotides outside the gene matches: 8. The CDR3: CSASPPGQFYGYTF. DNA of the CDR3: TGCAGTGCTAGTCCTCCGGGACAGTTCTATGGCTACACCTTC.

The chain employs TRBV30 and TRBJ2-4; D assignment may be TRBD1 or TRBD2 (6 bases each). With 4 bases removed from V and 8 bases from J, the gap between germline ends came to 18 bases. Per germline, CDR1 GTSNPN and CDR2 SVGIG (reference sequence). CDR3 length: 14 residues. For the CDR3, the DNA is TGTGCCTGGACATCACAGGGCCCGGGGGACATTCAGTACTTC. This gives the protein CAWTSQGPGDIQYF.

The chain combines TRBV12-3 or TRBV12-4 with TRBJ1-4, with TRBD1 identical over 9 bases. The trim removed 5 bases at V and 11 bases at J, leaving 12 bases unmatched. CDR3 length: 15 amino acids. Here the CDR3 reads CASSPGTGRLWKLFF. CDR3 in DNA: TGTGCCAGCAGTCCTGGGACAGGGCGGTTGTGGAAACTGTTTTTT.

This clonotype was seen just once. This chain uses TRBV27 with TRBJ1-5; D gene ambiguous. Germline assignment: CDR1 MNHEY and CDR2 SMNVEV (reference sequence). Trimming removed 4 bases from V and 7 bases from J, with 8 bases in between. This CDR3 region has 12 residues. CDR3 in DNA: TGTGCCAGCAGTTCCCTTGGGCAGCCCCAGCATTTT. Its translation: CASSSLGQPQHF.

The V and J genes are TRBV15 and TRBJ1-2; the match to TRBD1 covers 7 bases. The CDR3 is made up of 14 amino acids. Germline V gene data show CDR1 as LNHNV and CDR2 as YYDKDF (reference sequence). The ends lost 4 bases at V and 8 bases at J; junction bases unmatched: 10. CDR3 sequence (DNA): TGTGCCACCAGCACAGAACAGGGGATGGGAGGCTACACCTTC. Amino acid sequence: CATSTEQGMGGYTF.

The V call is TRBV12-3 or TRBV12-4, the J call TRBJ2-2; 7 bases are a match to TRBD1. This CDR3 region has 14 residues. The V segment lost 5 bases and the J segment 15 bases; nucleotides outside the gene matches: 15. The CDR3 nucleotides are TGTGCCAGCAGTCCCCCCGGGGCAGGGGGATTGTTGTTTTTT. Amino acids: CASSPPGAGGLLFF.

The rearrangement joins TRBV20-1 to TRBJ1-5; 10 bases fit TRBD1. Trimming took 6 bases from V and 1 from J; bases not matched to a gene: 6. The CDR3 is 15 amino acids. The germline CDR1 and CDR2 sequences are DFQATT and SNEGSKA (reference sequence). For the CDR3, the DNA is TGCAGTGCACCCGACAGGGGGCTGAGCAATCAGCCCCAGCATTTT. This gives the protein CSAPDRGLSNQPQHF.

The V gene is TRBV4-1, the J gene TRBJ1-1; 8 bases are a match to TRBD1. J was trimmed by 5 bases and V by 0 bases; bases with no gene match: 11. Germline values: CDR1 MGHRA, CDR2 YSYEKL. This CDR3 has 17 amino acids. The CDR3 here is CASSQDLAGGGGTEAFF. As DNA, the CDR3 is TGCGCCAGCAGCCAAGATCTGGCAGGGGGCGGAGGAACTGAAGCTTTCTTT.

The V and J genes are TRBV30 and TRBJ2-6; no reliable D call. Germline lookup yields CDR1 GTSNPN and CDR2 SVGIG (reference sequence). V was clipped by 0 bases and J by 7 bases, with 10 bases between them. CDR3 length: 14 residues. Here the CDR3 reads CAWSVRSPANVLTF. The CDR3 bases are TGTGCCTGGAGTGTACGAAGTCCCGCCAACGTCCTGACTTTC.

The rearrangement uses TRBV20-1 and TRBJ2-3, with 8 bases lining up with TRBD2. V was clipped by 6 bases and J by 3 bases; unmatched bases: 5. Germline loops: CDR1 DFQATT, CDR2 SNEGSKA (reference sequence). CDR3 length: 13 amino acids. For the CDR3, the DNA is TGCAGTGCCCCCCCGGGGGGGACAGATACGCAGTATTTT. This translates into CSAPPGGTDTQYF.

V and J are TRBV30 and TRBJ2-6; maybe TRBD1 (7 bases). This CDR3 comprises 16 residues. Trimming pared 3 bases from V and 6 bases from J, leaving 18 bases between. Germline assignment: CDR1 GTSNPN and CDR2 SVGIG (reference sequence). The CDR3 protein is CAWRAWGDRLANVLTF. The CDR3 DNA reads as TGTGCCTGGAGGGCATGGGGGGACAGACTGGCCAACGTCCTGACTTTC.

The gene calls are TRBV2 and TRBJ2-5; no definite D call. Trimming removed 3 bases at V and 4 bases at J, with 6 bases between. Germline CDR1 reads SNHLY; CDR2 reads FYNNEI. CDR3 size: 12 residues. DNA for the CDR3: TGTGCCAGCAGTGAGACACGAGAGACCCAGTACTTC. Translating gives CASSETRETQYF.